The 11 T cell receptor beta chains below come from one sample, sequenced in a study of blood T cell repertoires in COVID-19. Using immunoSEQ multiplex PCR, the repertoire was profiled, and TCRdb retains in-frame clones only, with some absent. The data contain 95,000 or so clones, over 70% of them singletons. Sequencing input: peripheral blood. The origin of the receptors is a man older than 75 with active or convalescent COVID-19.

The chain carries TRBV9 and TRBJ1-3, with a weak D call TRBD1 (5 bases). Germline CDR1 and CDR2: SGDLS and YYNGEE. This CDR3 has 14 residues. The ends were cut back, 3 bases at V and 1 base at J, with 8 bases in the middle. The DNA for the CDR3 is TGTGCCAGCAGCGAGACAGCATCTGGAAACACCATATATTTT. Translating it yields CASSETASGNTIYF.

This clone was detected only a few times. The V gene is TRBV28, the J gene TRBJ1-6; the match to TRBD1 covers 10 bases. Germline V gene sequence: CDR1 MDHEN, CDR2 SYDVKM. J was trimmed by 5 bases and V by 4 bases; bases with no gene match: 8. The CDR3 is made up of 17 amino acids. CDR3 coding DNA: TGTGCCAGCAGTTCATCGGGACAGGGGTTCGATAATTCACCCCTCCACTTT. Amino acid sequence: CASSSSGQGFDNSPLHF.

The J gene is TRBJ2-3, the V gene TRBV29-1; D may be TRBD2 (6 bases). Germline lookup yields CDR1 SQVTM and CDR2 ANQGSEA. V lost 4 bases to trimming and J lost 2 bases, with 10 bases between them. This CDR3 has 13 amino acids. CDR3 nucleotides: TGCAGCGTTGGAAGCGGGCCCACAGATACGCAGTATTTT. Its translation is CSVGSGPTDTQYF.

V usage is TRBV4-2 and J usage is TRBJ1-2; 7 nucleotides line up with TRBD1. The CDR3 consists of 15 residues. In germline, CDR1 is LGHNA, CDR2 YNFKEQ. V shed 1 base, J shed 8 bases, and the junction held 10 bases outside the gene matches. The CDR3 nucleotides read TGTGCCAGCAGCCAAGCCTCGGCACAGGGGAAAGGCTACACCTTC. Translated: CASSQASAQGKGYTF.

In its sample, this clone was seen once. The gene calls are TRBV2 and TRBJ2-2; perhaps TRBD2 as D (6 bases). Trimming removed 4 bases at V and 3 bases at J, with 9 bases between. In germline, CDR1 is SNHLY, CDR2 FYNNEI. The CDR3 consists of 14 residues. This chain's CDR3 is CASSGGLYTGELFF. CDR3 DNA: TGTGCCAGCAGTGGGGGACTCTACACCGGGGAGCTGTTTTTT.

The rearrangement joins TRBV12-5 to TRBJ2-2; 15 positions agree with TRBD2. The ends lost 6 bases at V and 7 bases at J; junction bases unmatched: 12. This CDR3 is built from 18 residues. CDR1 and CDR2 from the germline V gene are LGHNT and FRNRAP. For the CDR3, the DNA is TGTGCTAGTGGCCCCACCCGGACTAGCGGGGGGGCGAGCGGGGAGCTGTTTTTT. Amino acids: CASGPTRTSGGASGELFF.

The chain combines TRBV19 with TRBJ1-4; D is possibly TRBD1 (5 bases). Deletions cut 4 bases from V and 5 bases from J, with 11 bases between. The CDR3 runs to 14 residues. Germline V CDR1 and CDR2: LNHDA, SQIVND (reference sequence). CDR3 region: CASSRGLWNEKLFF. The DNA of the CDR3 is TGTGCCAGTAGTAGGGGACTGTGGAATGAAAAACTGTTTTTT.

The V gene is TRBV5-4, the J gene TRBJ2-7; 7 bases fit TRBD1. CDR1 and CDR2 from the germline V gene are SGHNT and YYREEE (reference sequence). CDR3 length: 14 residues. Trimming removed 3 bases from V and 3 bases from J; junction bases left unmatched: 6. The CDR3 DNA sequence: TGTGCCAGCAGCTCGACAGGGTATCTCTACGAGCAGTACTTC. This codes for CASSSTGYLYEQYF.

The chain combines TRBV14 with TRBJ2-3; 11 bases are a match to TRBD1. The CDR3 runs to 16 residues. V shed 3 bases, J shed 5 bases, and the junction held 7 bases outside the gene matches. Germline V gene sequence: CDR1 SGHDN, CDR2 FVKESK. CDR3 loop: CASSHIPGQGVDTQYF. The CDR3 DNA reads TGTGCCAGCAGCCATATACCGGGACAGGGGGTAGATACGCAGTATTTT. The full variable domain, completed using reference TRBV14 and TRBJ2-3, is EAGVTQFPSHSVIEKGQTVTLRCDPISGHDNLYWYRRVMGKEIKFLLHFVKESKQDESGMPNNRFLAERTGGTYSTLKVQPAELEDSGVYFCASSHIPGQGVDTQYFGPGTRLTVL.

The chain has TRBV7-3 and TRBJ2-7, with 11 bases identical to TRBD1. The V gene end was trimmed by 5 bases and the J gene end by 4 bases; junction bases not matched to a gene: 4. CDR1 is SGHTA, CDR2 FQGTGA, per germline. This CDR3 has 14 residues. DNA for the CDR3: TGTGCCAGCAGCGCAGGGACAGGGGGGTACGAGCAGTACTTC. This translates into CASSAGTGGYEQYF.

This clone occurred a few times. CDR3 sequence reads: CAWKKDRGRGSYNSPLHF. The CDR3 DNA reads as TGTGCCTGGAAGAAGGACAGGGGGCGCGGGTCCTATAATTCACCCCTCCACTTT. The chain couples TRBV30 to TRBJ1-6; 11 nucleotides line up with TRBD1. The germline V gene encodes CDR1 GTSNPN and CDR2 SVGIG (reference sequence). CDR3 length equals 18 residues. The J segment lost 1 base and the V segment lost 4 bases, leaving 9 bases of the junction unmatched.